The clone carrying this T cell receptor (beta chain) was detected a few times. Its antigen is not known. Germline CDR1 reads MDHEN; CDR2 reads SYDVKM. The V gene lost 3 bases and the J gene lost 8 bases, with 10 bases spanning the gap. The CDR3 runs to 12 residues. The data were taken from a study of beta chain features in type 1 diabetes. Investigators reverse transcribed all isolated RNA, so they sequenced expressed TCRB transcripts. Assay used: immunoSEQ multiplex PCR; TCRdb lists only in-frame clones, some missing. The data hold 500,000 to 850,000 clones, with around 15% observed a single time. Purities in excess of 98% were seen in all sorted populations. General study results and limits: Across all four CD4+ subsets, people with type 1 diabetes showed modestly shorter TCRB CDR3s. The naive, central memory and Treg TCRB repertoires looked more alike in patients than they did in healthy donors. A potential PCR bias toward shorter templates would be equal in patient and control samples. Patients with type 1 diabetes carried fewer insertions and had more deletions at their VDJ junctions.

The sequenced sample consisted of naive CD4+ T cells from blood. This rearrangement joins TRBV28 to TRBJ1-1; no clear D gene. The TCR comes from a man aged 18 to 30 with type 1 diabetes. The CDR3 spells CASSLLISEAFF. The CDR3 DNA sequence: TGTGCCAGCAGTTTGTTAATCTCGGAAGCTTTCTTT.